The rows below give T cell receptor beta chains drawn from one sample of a study of cytomegalovirus exposure and HLA in healthy donors. Only in-frame clones appear in the TCRdb table, and some are missing; sequencing was by immunoSEQ multiplex PCR. Altogether 100,000 to 150,000 clones are present, approximately 88% being singletons, with the ten largest covering 2%. The sample comprised PBMCs. The receptors stem from a woman between 18 and 29 years old in good health and CMV-seronegative. CDR3s include the opening cysteine and the closing phenylalanine or tryptophan. A D gene is named only where the DNA matches it firmly. Only part of the rows carry a size: once, few, many, or a class if the clone is expanded.

TRBV5-4,NA,TRBJ1-1,NA,CASSLAFSVRTEAFF,TGTGCCAGCAGCTTGGCCTTTTCTGTCCGCACTGAAGCTTTCTTT
TRBV13,TRBD2,TRBJ2-3,NA,CASSSGTSVSTDTQYF,TGTGCCAGCAGCTCCGGGACTAGCGTGAGCACAGATACGCAGTATTTT
TRBV5-4,TRBD1,TRBJ1-4,NA,CASSLAIDRGGEKLFF,TGTGCCAGCAGCTTGGCAATAGACAGGGGAGGGGAAAAACTGTTTTTT
TRBV7-9,TRBD1,TRBJ2-1,NA,CASRPGTGYIWEQFF,TGTGCCAGCAGACCCGGGACAGGGTATATTTGGGAGCAGTTCTTC
TRBV5-1,TRBD1,TRBJ1-2,few,CASSSPRQGYGYTF,TGCGCCAGCAGCTCGCCGCGACAGGGTTATGGCTACACCTTC
TRBV4-1,TRBD2,TRBJ2-7,NA,CASSQGLAGVREQYF,TGCGCCAGCAGCCAAGGACTAGCGGGAGTCCGCGAGCAGTACTTC
TRBV4-1,TRBD2,TRBJ2-3,NA,CASSQEGLARADTQYF,TGCGCCAGCAGCCAAGAAGGACTAGCGCGGGCAGATACGCAGTATTTT
TRBV2,TRBD2,TRBJ2-1,NA,CASRASGTSQFF,TGTGCCAGCAGGGCTTCCGGGACTAGCCAGTTCTTC
TRBV29-1,NA,TRBJ1-1,NA,CSVSQAQGRDTEAFF,TGCAGCGTTTCTCAGGCTCAGGGGCGGGACACTGAAGCTTTCTTT
TRBV7-8,TRBD2,TRBJ2-2,NA,CASPSTSGIYTGELFF,TGTGCCAGCCCGTCGACTAGCGGGATCTACACCGGGGAGCTGTTTTTT
TRBV27,NA,TRBJ1-2,NA,CASSAGVVGGYTF,TGTGCCAGCAGCGCAGGGGTTGTAGGTGGCTACACCTTC
TRBV10-1,NA,TRBJ2-7,NA,CASSDGGHEQYF,TGCGCCAGCAGTGACGGGGGGCACGAGCAGTACTTC
TRBV5-5,TRBD2,TRBJ2-1,NA,CASSNPGTIFSREQFF,TGTGCCAGCAGCAATCCAGGGACTATTTTCTCGAGGGAGCAGTTCTTC
TRBV19,NA,TRBJ2-1,NA,CASSIEGGEYNEQFF,TGTGCCAGTAGTATAGAGGGCGGGGAATACAATGAGCAGTTCTTC
TRBV18,TRBD1,TRBJ2-7,NA,CASSPTDRGPYEQYF,TGTGCCAGCTCACCGACGGACAGGGGGCCCTACGAGCAGTACTTC
TRBV6-5,NA,TRBJ2-5,NA,CASSSRRETQYF,TGTGCCAGCAGTTCGAGAAGAGAGACCCAGTACTTC
TRBV10-3,TRBD1,TRBJ1-5,NA,CAITVLIQGAYWAFNQPQHF,TGTGCCATCACCGTTTTGATACAGGGGGCTTATTGGGCCTTCAATCAGCCCCAGCATTTT
TRBV7-6,NA,TRBJ2-6,NA,CASSSTWDIVSSGANVLTF,TGTGCCAGCAGCTCCACCTGGGACATTGTGAGCTCTGGGGCCAACGTCCTGACTTTC
TRBV7-3,TRBD2,TRBJ2-1,NA,CASSRLAGINEQFF,TGTGCCAGCAGCAGACTAGCGGGAATCAATGAGCAGTTCTTC
TRBV7-2,TRBD2,TRBJ2-5,once,CASSPIAGGAQTQYF,TGTGCCAGCAGCCCGATAGCGGGAGGGGCCCAGACCCAGTACTTC
TRBV7-3,NA,TRBJ2-3,NA,CASSLDGPSTDTQYF,TGTGCCAGCAGCTTAGATGGGCCTAGCACAGATACGCAGTATTTT
TRBV11-1,NA,TRBJ1-2,NA,CASSLGLNYGYTF,TGTGCCAGCAGCTTGGGACTGAACTATGGCTACACCTTC
TRBV7-9,TRBD1,TRBJ1-1,NA,CASSTWTGGDSEAFF,TGTGCCAGCAGCACCTGGACAGGAGGAGATTCTGAAGCTTTCTTT
TRBV30,NA,TRBJ1-1,NA,CASREGEAFF,TGTGCCTCCAGGGAAGGTGAAGCTTTCTTT
TRBV5-5,NA,TRBJ2-7,NA,CASSLDLPTYEQYF,TGTGCCAGCAGCTTAGACTTACCCACCTACGAGCAGTACTTC
TRBV19,NA,TRBJ1-1,NA,CASSIPLRGLPNTEAFF,TGTGCCAGTAGTATCCCCCTAAGAGGACTTCCGAACACTGAAGCTTTCTTT
TRBV5-1,TRBD1,TRBJ2-1,NA,CASSLRQGSYNEQFF,TGCGCCAGCAGCCTTAGACAGGGGTCCTACAATGAGCAGTTCTTC
TRBV6-5,TRBD2,TRBJ2-7,NA,CASSWGGGDYEQYF,TGTGCCAGCAGTTGGGGTGGGGGGGACTACGAGCAGTACTTC
TRBV18,TRBD1,TRBJ1-1,NA,CASSPRAGGGYTEAFF,TGTGCCAGCTCACCACGGGCAGGGGGCGGGTACACTGAAGCTTTCTTT
TRBV6-6,TRBD2,TRBJ2-7,NA,CASSYSRTSDYEQYF,TGTGCCAGCAGTTACTCAAGGACTAGCGATTACGAGCAGTACTTC
TRBV28,TRBD1,TRBJ2-7,few,CASSRDRGRSYEQYF,TGTGCCAGCAGTCGGGACAGGGGGCGATCCTACGAGCAGTACTTC
TRBV4-2,TRBD1,TRBJ1-1,NA,CASSQDGTGDTEAFF,TGTGCCAGCAGCCAAGATGGGACAGGGGACACTGAAGCTTTCTTT
TRBV29-1,TRBD2,TRBJ2-3,NA,CSVTRGLAGGLPSTDTQYF,TGCAGCGTGACGCGCGGACTAGCGGGAGGGCTACCTAGCACAGATACGCAGTATTTT
TRBV29-1,NA,TRBJ1-4,NA,CSVVGAGKLFF,TGCAGCGTTGTGGGGGCCGGAAAACTGTTTTTT
TRBV19,NA,TRBJ2-7,NA,CASMAWARGEQYF,TGTGCCAGTATGGCCTGGGCGAGAGGGGAGCAGTACTTC
TRBV30,TRBD1,TRBJ1-2,NA,CAWNPGQAPLYGYTF,TGTGCCTGGAATCCCGGACAGGCCCCTCTCTATGGCTACACCTTC
TRBV5-1,NA,TRBJ1-2,NA,CASSPFGQGPVDGYTF,TGCGCCAGCAGCCCTTTTGGGCAGGGGCCGGTGGATGGCTACACCTTC
TRBV5-1,TRBD1,TRBJ2-7,NA,CASTEGQTSYEQYF,TGCGCCAGCACCGAGGGACAGACCTCCTACGAGCAGTACTTC
TRBV7-9,NA,TRBJ2-7,NA,CASSSVRTTYEQYF,TGTGCCAGCAGCTCCGTTCGGACAACCTACGAGCAGTACTTC
TRBV12-2,NA,TRBJ1-5,NA,CASRLSTLVGDRGPRHQPQHF,TGTGCAAGTCGCTTATCTACACTGGTGGGGGACAGGGGGCCTCGTCATCAGCCCCAGCATTTT
TRBV2,NA,TRBJ2-7,NA,CASRRGVSYEQYF,TGTGCCAGCAGGCGGGGAGTCTCCTACGAGCAGTACTTC
TRBV4-1,NA,TRBJ2-6,NA,CASSQRPLRVSGANVLTF,TGCGCCAGCAGCCAACGCCCACTCAGGGTCTCTGGGGCCAACGTCCTGACTTTC
TRBV19,NA,TRBJ2-5,once,CASSIDVEETQYF,TGTGCCAGTAGTATAGACGTCGAAGAGACCCAGTACTTC
TRBV25-1,NA,TRBJ1-1,NA,CASSEEAENTEAFF,TGTGCCAGCAGTGAAGAGGCAGAAAACACTGAAGCTTTCTTT
TRBV4-1,TRBD1,TRBJ2-7,NA,CASSQGQGHEQYF,TGCGCCAGCAGCCAAGGACAGGGCCACGAGCAGTACTTC
TRBV6-5,TRBD1,TRBJ1-4,NA,CASSYGVTGGKLFF,TGTGCCAGCAGTTATGGGGTTACAGGGGGAAAACTGTTTTTT
TRBV2,NA,TRBJ1-5,NA,CASQGYSNQPQHF,TGTGCCAGTCAGGGCTATAGCAATCAGCCCCAGCATTTT
TRBV29-1,TRBD2,TRBJ2-1,NA,CSVNPGLADNEQFF,TGCAGCGTCAATCCGGGACTAGCCGACAATGAGCAGTTCTTC